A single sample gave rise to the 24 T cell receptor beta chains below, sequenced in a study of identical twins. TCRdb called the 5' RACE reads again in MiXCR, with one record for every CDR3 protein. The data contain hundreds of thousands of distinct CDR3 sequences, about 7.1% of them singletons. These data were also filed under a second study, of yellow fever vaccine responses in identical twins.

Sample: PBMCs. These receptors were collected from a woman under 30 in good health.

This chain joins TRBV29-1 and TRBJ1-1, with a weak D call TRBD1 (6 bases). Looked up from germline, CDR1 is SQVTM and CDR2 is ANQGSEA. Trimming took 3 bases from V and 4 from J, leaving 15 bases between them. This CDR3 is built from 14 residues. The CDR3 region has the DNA TGCAGCGTTGACAAGGGGGGCTCGGGCACTGAAGCTTTCTTT. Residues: CSVDKGGSGTEAFF.

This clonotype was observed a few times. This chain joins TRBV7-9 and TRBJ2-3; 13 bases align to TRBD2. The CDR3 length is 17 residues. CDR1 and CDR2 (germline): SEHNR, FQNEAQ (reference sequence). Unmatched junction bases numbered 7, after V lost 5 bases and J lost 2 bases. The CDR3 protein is CASSTRGLAGPTDTQYF. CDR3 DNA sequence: TGTGCCAGCAGCACTCGGGGACTAGCGGGGCCCACAGATACGCAGTATTTT.

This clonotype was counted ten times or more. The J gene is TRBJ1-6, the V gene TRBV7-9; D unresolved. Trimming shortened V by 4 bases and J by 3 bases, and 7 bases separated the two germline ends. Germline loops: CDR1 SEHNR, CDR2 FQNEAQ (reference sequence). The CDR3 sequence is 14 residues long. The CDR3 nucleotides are TGTGCCAGCAGCTCAGACATCTATAATTCACCCCTCCACTTT. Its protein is CASSSDIYNSPLHF.

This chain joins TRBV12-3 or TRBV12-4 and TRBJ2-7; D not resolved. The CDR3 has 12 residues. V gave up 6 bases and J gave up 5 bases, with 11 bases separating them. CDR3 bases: TGTGCCAGCAGCCCTTGGGGTGACGAGCAGTACTTC. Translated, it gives CASSPWGDEQYF.

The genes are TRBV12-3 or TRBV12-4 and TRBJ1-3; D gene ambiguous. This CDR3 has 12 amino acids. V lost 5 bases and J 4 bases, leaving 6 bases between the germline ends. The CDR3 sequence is CASSDPGNTIYF. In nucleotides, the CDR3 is TGTGCCAGCAGTGACCCCGGAAACACCATATATTTT.

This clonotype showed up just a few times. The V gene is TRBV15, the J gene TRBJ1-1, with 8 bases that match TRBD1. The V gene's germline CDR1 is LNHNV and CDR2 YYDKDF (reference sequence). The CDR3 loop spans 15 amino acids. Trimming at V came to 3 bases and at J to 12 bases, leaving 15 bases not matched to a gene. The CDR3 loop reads CATSSGAGGASVTFF. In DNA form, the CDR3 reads TGTGCCACCAGCAGTGGGGCAGGGGGCGCATCGGTAACTTTCTTT. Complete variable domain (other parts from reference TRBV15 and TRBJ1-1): DAMVIQNPRYQVTQFGKPVTLSCSQTLNHNVMYWYQQKSSQAPKLLFHYYDKDFNNEADTPDNFQSRRPNTSFCFLDIRSPGLGDTAMYLCATSSGAGGASVTFFGQGTRLTVV.

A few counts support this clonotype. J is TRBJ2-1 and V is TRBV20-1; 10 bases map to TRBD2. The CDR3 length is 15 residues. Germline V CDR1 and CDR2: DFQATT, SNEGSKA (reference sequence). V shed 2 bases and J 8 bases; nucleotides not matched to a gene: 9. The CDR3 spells CSARHVLAGWDEQFF. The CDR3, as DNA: TGCAGTGCTAGACACGTACTAGCGGGGTGGGATGAGCAGTTCTTC.

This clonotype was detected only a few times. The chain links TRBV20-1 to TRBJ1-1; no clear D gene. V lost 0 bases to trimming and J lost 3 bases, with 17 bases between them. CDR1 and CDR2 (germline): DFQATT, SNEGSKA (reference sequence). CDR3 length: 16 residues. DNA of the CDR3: TGCAGTGCTAGAGATTGGCGACCCGGCCCGGACACTGAAGCTTTCTTT. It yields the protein CSARDWRPGPDTEAFF.

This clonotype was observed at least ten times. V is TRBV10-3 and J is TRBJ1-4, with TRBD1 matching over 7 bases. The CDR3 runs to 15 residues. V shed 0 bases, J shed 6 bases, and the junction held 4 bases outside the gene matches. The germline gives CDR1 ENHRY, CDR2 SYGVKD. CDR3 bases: TGTGCCATCAGTGAGTCCCGGGACAGCTATGAAAAACTGTTTTTT. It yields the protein CAISESRDSYEKLFF.

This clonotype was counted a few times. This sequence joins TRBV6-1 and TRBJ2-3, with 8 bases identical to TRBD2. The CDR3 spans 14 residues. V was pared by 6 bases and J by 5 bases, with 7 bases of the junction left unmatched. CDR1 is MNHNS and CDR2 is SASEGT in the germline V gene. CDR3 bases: TGTGCCAGCAGGGGCGGGGGGACCGTAGATACGCAGTATTTT. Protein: CASRGGGTVDTQYF.

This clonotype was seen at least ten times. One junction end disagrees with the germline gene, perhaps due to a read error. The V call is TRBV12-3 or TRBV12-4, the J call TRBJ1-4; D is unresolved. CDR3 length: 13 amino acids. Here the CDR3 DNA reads TGTGCCAGCAGTAGGGTGACGCGGGAAAATCTGTTTTTT. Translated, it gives CASSRVTRENLFF.

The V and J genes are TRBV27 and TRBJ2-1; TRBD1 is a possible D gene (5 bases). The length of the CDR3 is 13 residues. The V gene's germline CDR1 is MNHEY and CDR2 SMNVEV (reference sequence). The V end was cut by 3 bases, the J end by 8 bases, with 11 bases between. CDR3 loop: CASSFGWGDEQFF. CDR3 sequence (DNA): TGTGCCAGCAGTTTTGGGTGGGGCGATGAGCAGTTCTTC.

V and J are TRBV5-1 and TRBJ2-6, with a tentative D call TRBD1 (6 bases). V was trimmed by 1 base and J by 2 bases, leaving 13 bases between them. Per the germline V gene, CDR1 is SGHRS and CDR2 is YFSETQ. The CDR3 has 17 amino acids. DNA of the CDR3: TGCGCCAGCAGCTTGTCGGCAGGGGTCGCTGGGGCCAACGTCCTGACTTTC. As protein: CASSLSAGVAGANVLTF.

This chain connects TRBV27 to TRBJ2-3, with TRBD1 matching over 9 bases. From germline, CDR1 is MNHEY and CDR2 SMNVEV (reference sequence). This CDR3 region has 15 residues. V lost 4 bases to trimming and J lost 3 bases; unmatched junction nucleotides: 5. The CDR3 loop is CASSWGDRETDTQYF. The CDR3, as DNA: TGTGCCAGCAGTTGGGGGGACAGGGAGACAGATACGCAGTATTTT.

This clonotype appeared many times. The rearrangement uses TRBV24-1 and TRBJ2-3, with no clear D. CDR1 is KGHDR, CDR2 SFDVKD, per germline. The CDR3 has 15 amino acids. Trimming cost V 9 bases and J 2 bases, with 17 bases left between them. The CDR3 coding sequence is TGTGCCACCCAGGCCGCTTCGACGATCACAGATACGCAGTATTTT. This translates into CATQAASTITDTQYF.

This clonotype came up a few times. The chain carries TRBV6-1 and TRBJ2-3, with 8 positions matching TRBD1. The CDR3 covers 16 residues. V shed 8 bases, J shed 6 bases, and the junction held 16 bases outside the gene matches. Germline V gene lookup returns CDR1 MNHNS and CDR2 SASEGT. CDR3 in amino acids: CASGKTGTGMRDTQYF. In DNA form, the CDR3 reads TGTGCCAGCGGAAAAACCGGGACAGGCATGCGCGATACGCAGTATTTT.

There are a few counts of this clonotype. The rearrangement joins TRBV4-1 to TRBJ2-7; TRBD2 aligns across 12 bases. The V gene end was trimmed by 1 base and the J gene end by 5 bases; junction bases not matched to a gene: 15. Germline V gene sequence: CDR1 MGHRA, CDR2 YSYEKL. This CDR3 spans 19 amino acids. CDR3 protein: CASSQVITSGRRDPHEQYF. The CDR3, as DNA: TGCGCCAGCAGCCAAGTGATAACTAGCGGGAGGCGCGATCCCCACGAGCAGTACTTC.

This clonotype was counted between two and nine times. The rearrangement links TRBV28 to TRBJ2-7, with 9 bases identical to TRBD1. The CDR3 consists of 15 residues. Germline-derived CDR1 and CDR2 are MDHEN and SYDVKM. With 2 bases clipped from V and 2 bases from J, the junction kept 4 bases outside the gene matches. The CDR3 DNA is TGTGCCAGCAGTTTAACTCGGACAGGGGCCTACGAGCAGTACTTC. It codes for CASSLTRTGAYEQYF.

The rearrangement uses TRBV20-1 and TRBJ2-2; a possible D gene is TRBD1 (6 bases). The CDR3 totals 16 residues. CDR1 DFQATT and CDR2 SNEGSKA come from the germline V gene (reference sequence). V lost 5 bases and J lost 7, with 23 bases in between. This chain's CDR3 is CSAQTEGKRGGGELFF. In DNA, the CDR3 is TGCAGTGCTCAAACCGAGGGGAAACGAGGGGGCGGGGAGCTGTTTTTT.

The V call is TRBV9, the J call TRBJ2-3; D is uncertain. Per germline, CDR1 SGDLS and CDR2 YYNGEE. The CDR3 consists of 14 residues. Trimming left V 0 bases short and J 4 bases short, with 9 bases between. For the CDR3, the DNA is TGTGCCAGCAGCGTAGAAGCTGGCCCAGATACGCAGTATTTT. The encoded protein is CASSVEAGPDTQYF.

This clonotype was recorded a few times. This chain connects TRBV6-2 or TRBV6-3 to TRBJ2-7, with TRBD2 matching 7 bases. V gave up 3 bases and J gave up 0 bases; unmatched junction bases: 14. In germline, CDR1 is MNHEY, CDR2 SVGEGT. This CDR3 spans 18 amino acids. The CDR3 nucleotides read TGTGCCAGCAGTTATAGCCCCCATCGTGGCGGGAGCTCCTACGAGCAGTACTTC. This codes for CASSYSPHRGGSSYEQYF.

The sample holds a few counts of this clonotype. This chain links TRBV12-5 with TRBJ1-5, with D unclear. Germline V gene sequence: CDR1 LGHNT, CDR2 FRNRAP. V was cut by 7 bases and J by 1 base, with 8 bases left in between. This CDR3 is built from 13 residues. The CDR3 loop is CASVQRSNQPQHF. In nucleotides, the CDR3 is TGTGCTAGTGTCCAGAGAAGCAATCAGCCCCAGCATTTT.

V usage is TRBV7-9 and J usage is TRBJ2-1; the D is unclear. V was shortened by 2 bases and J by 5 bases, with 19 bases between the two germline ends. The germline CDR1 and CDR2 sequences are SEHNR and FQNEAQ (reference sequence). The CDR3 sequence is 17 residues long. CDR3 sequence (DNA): TGTGCCAGCAGCTTATTCGCCCTGGGCATCATGAACAATGAGCAGTTCTTC. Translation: CASSLFALGIMNNEQFF. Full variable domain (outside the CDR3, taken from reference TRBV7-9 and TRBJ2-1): DTGVSQNPRHKITKRGQNVTFRCDPISEHNRLYWYRQTLGQGPEFLTYFQNEAQLEKSRLLSDRFSAERPKGSFSTLEIQRTEQGDSAMYLCASSLFALGIMNNEQFFGPGTRLTVL.

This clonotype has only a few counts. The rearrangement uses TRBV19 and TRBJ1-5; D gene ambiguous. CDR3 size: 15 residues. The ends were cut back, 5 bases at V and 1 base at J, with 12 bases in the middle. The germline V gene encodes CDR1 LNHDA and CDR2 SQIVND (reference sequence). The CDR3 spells CASSERRASNQPQHF. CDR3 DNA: TGTGCCAGTAGTGAAAGACGGGCAAGCAATCAGCCCCAGCATTTT.